Each of the 27 T cell receptor beta chains below was sequenced from the same sample in a study of a mutant IDH1 vaccine in newly diagnosed glioma. Time point: week 35, safety follow-up. Doses comprised 300 ug of mutant IDH1 20-mer peptide each, plus topical imiquimod. These receptors' targets are unknown. TCRdb's copy holds only in-frame clones and misses some; the assay was immunoSEQ multiplex PCR. The repertoire holds 70,000 or so clones, about 88% seen once, with roughly 2% in the top ten. The source was PBMCs, collected from a glioma patient whose treatment included an IDH1 peptide vaccine. These receptors were taken from a man aged 30-40 years with glioma.

This sequence joins TRBV5-1 and TRBJ1-1; a possible D gene is TRBD1 (5 bases). In germline, CDR1 is SGHRS, CDR2 YFSETQ. The CDR3 has 17 residues. V lost 5 bases to trimming and J lost 3 bases, with 23 bases between them. The CDR3 DNA reads as TGCGCCAGCAGACCTCCTAGGGGAGGGGCGCGGGACACTGAAGCTTTCTTT. Encoded protein: CASRPPRGGARDTEAFF.

The chain uses TRBV19 and TRBJ1-5; tentatively, D is TRBD1 (5 bases). The CDR3 length is 16 residues. Germline V gives CDR1 LNHDA, CDR2 SQIVND (reference sequence). Trimming removed 1 base from V and 5 bases from J, with 15 bases in between. This CDR3 reads CASSIVGTAGDQPQHF. DNA for the CDR3: TGTGCCAGTAGTATAGTAGGAACCGCGGGGGATCAGCCCCAGCATTTT.

This rearrangement joins TRBV28 to TRBJ1-1, with no clear D. The CDR3 is made up of 15 amino acids. The germline V gene has CDR1 MDHEN and CDR2 SYDVKM. Deletions cut 3 bases from V and 9 bases from J, with 20 bases between. The CDR3 spells CASSFRAYRPEKAFF. In DNA, the CDR3 is TGTGCCAGCAGTTTCCGGGCTTATAGGCCAGAAAAAGCTTTCTTT.

CDR3 sequence: CAISQIDNEQFF. CDR3 nucleotides: TGTGCCATCAGCCAGATTGACAATGAGCAGTTCTTC. The genes are TRBV10-3 and TRBJ2-1; no firm D call. V was cut by 6 bases and J by 5 bases, with 8 bases left in between. The CDR3 covers 12 residues. Germline CDR1 reads ENHRY; CDR2 reads SYGVKD.

This clone has more than one count but fewer than ten. The chain uses TRBV9 and TRBJ2-3; 9 bases fit TRBD2. With V trimmed by 4 bases and J by 6 bases, 9 bases remained unmatched. CDR1 and CDR2 (germline): SGDLS, YYNGEE. This CDR3 is 15 amino acids long. The CDR3 sequence: CASSRGGGGDDTQYF. The CDR3 DNA sequence: TGTGCCAGCAGCCGCGGCGGCGGGGGGGACGATACGCAGTATTTT.

The chain recombines TRBV7-8 with TRBJ2-1, with D possibly being TRBD2 (6 bases). Germline CDR1 SGHVS, CDR2 FQNEAQ. Trimming took 6 bases from V and 8 from J, leaving 20 bases between them. The CDR3 loop spans 15 amino acids. CDR3 DNA: TGTGCCAGCAGTACACGGTTTGGGGGGAGCTATGAGCAGTTCTTC. Protein sequence: CASSTRFGGSYEQFF. Using reference TRBV7-8 and TRBJ2-1 for the parts outside the CDR3, the full variable domain is GAGVSQSPRYKVAKRGQDVALRCDPISGHVSLFWYQQALGQGPEFLTYFQNEAQLDKSGLPSDRFFAERPEGSVSTLKIQRTQQEDSAVYLCASSTRFGGSYEQFFGPGTRLTVL.

This clone was found once. The rearrangement uses TRBV6-6 and TRBJ2-7, with TRBD2 as a possible D gene (5 bases). CDR1 is MNHNY, CDR2 SVGAGI, per germline (reference sequence). V gave up 6 bases and J gave up 5 bases, with 23 bases separating them. CDR3 length: 16 amino acids. The CDR3 sequence: CASSYGIPRPFNEQYF. The CDR3 DNA reads TGTGCCAGCAGCTACGGGATCCCTCGTCCATTCAACGAGCAGTACTTC.

The chain has TRBV5-4 and TRBJ2-7, with 9 bases aligning to TRBD1. Germline values: CDR1 SGHNT, CDR2 YYREEE (reference sequence). CDR3 length equals 14 residues. The V segment lost 4 bases and the J segment 5 bases; nucleotides outside the gene matches: 7. For the CDR3, the DNA is TGTGCCAGCAGCCCGGACAGGGGTAGAAACGAGCAGTACTTC. This gives the protein CASSPDRGRNEQYF.

This chain joins TRBV5-1 and TRBJ1-1, with D hard to call. CDR1 and CDR2 from the germline V gene are SGHRS and YFSETQ. V lost 0 bases and J 0 bases, leaving 15 bases between the germline ends. The CDR3 covers 17 residues. CDR3 in DNA: TGCGCCAGCAGCTTGGGTTCCGGGTTCGGAGTGAACACTGAAGCTTTCTTT. It translates to CASSLGSGFGVNTEAFF.

The chain employs TRBV20-1 and TRBJ1-1; 9 bases are shared with TRBD1. This CDR3 contains 11 residues. The junction had 2 bases not matched to a gene; V was cut back by 6 bases and J by 6 bases. Germline CDR1 and CDR2: DFQATT and SNEGSKA (reference sequence). In nucleotides, the CDR3 is TGCAGTGCCTGGGACAGGGCTGAAGCTTTCTTT. This encodes CSAWDRAEAFF.

This chain uses TRBV6-1 with TRBJ1-1; the match to TRBD1 covers 7 bases. V dropped 7 bases and J dropped 3; count of bases not matched to a gene: 8. Germline CDR1 reads MNHNS; CDR2 reads SASEGT. The CDR3 totals 14 residues. CDR3 in amino acids: CASMPDDRDTEAFF. The CDR3 DNA follows: TGTGCCAGCATGCCGGATGACAGGGACACTGAAGCTTTCTTT.

The chain has TRBV5-1 and TRBJ2-7; D perhaps matches TRBD2 (6 bases). The CDR3 covers 15 residues. Germline V lookup: CDR1 SGHRS, CDR2 YFSETQ. The V gene lost 4 bases and the J gene lost 1 base, with 15 bases spanning the gap. The CDR3 spells CASSPSGTVSYEQYF. CDR3 bases: TGCGCCAGCAGCCCGTCCGGGACTGTATCCTACGAGCAGTACTTC.

V and J are TRBV27 and TRBJ2-7, with 10 positions matching TRBD2. This CDR3 region has 16 residues. V gave up 1 base and J gave up 2 bases; unmatched junction bases: 5. From germline, CDR1 is MNHEY and CDR2 SMNVEV (reference sequence). The CDR3 nucleotides are TGTGCCAGCAGTTTATTTAGCGGGGGGAAACCCTACGAGCAGTACTTC. It is translated as CASSLFSGGKPYEQYF.

The V and J genes are TRBV7-2 and TRBJ1-1; the D is unclear. CDR1 SGHTA and CDR2 FQGNSA come from the germline V gene. This CDR3 comprises 14 residues. V was shortened by 3 bases and J by 0 bases, with 8 bases between the two germline ends. The CDR3: CASSLAQLNTEAFF. The DNA of the CDR3 is TGTGCCAGCAGCTTGGCACAGCTGAACACTGAAGCTTTCTTT. Using reference TRBV7-2 and TRBJ1-1 for the parts outside the CDR3, the full variable domain is GAGVSQSPSNKVTEKGKDVELRCDPISGHTALYWYRQSLGQGLEFLIYFQGNSAPDKSGLPSDRFSAERTGGSVSTLTIQRTQQEDSAVYLCASSLAQLNTEAFFGQGTRLTVV.

V is TRBV5-1 and J is TRBJ1-2; D perhaps matches TRBD1 (5 bases). Germline V gives CDR1 SGHRS, CDR2 YFSETQ. The length of the CDR3 is 14 residues. Trimming took off 2 bases at V and 7 bases at J, with 15 bases between the two ends. The DNA for the CDR3 is TGCGCCAGCAGCTTCATTCAGGGTCTGACTGGCTACACCTTC. Amino acids: CASSFIQGLTGYTF.

This clone was counted a few times. This rearrangement joins TRBV4-1 to TRBJ1-1, with D perhaps TRBD1 (5 bases). The CDR3 contains 15 residues. From germline, CDR1 is MGHRA and CDR2 YSYEKL. V shed 4 bases and J shed 0 bases, with 12 bases lying between them. The CDR3 protein is CASSPREGMNTEAFF. Here the CDR3 DNA reads TGCGCCAGCAGCCCGAGGGAGGGGATGAACACTGAAGCTTTCTTT.

This clone showed up just a few times. This chain links TRBV28 with TRBJ1-4, with no clear D. Germline V CDR1 and CDR2: MDHEN, SYDVKM. V was shortened by 5 bases and J by 7 bases, with 17 bases between the two germline ends. This CDR3 has 15 residues. Here the CDR3 reads CASSATQTIREKLFF. The CDR3 DNA sequence: TGTGCCAGCAGTGCCACCCAAACAATACGTGAAAAACTGTTTTTT.

The chain uses TRBV28 and TRBJ1-1; D ambiguous. V was pared by 7 bases and J by 1 base, with 13 bases between. The CDR3 has 14 residues. Germline values: CDR1 MDHEN, CDR2 SYDVKM. The CDR3 reads CASIPYWGNTEAFF. In DNA form, the CDR3 reads TGTGCCAGCATTCCCTACTGGGGGAACACTGAAGCTTTCTTT. The whole variable domain, filled in from reference TRBV28 and TRBJ1-1, reads DVKVTQSSRYLVKRTGEKVFLECVQDMDHENMFWYRQDPGLGLRLIYFSYDVKMKEKGDIPEGYSVSREKKERFSLILESASTNQTSMYLCASIPYWGNTEAFFGQGTRLTVV.

This rearrangement joins TRBV11-2 to TRBJ2-3; 7 bases are a match to TRBD2. The CDR3 runs to 15 residues. The germline V gene encodes CDR1 SGHAT and CDR2 FQNNGV. The ends lost 6 bases at V and 0 bases at J; junction bases unmatched: 6. The CDR3: CASSRSGTSTDTQYF. Here the CDR3 DNA reads TGTGCCAGCAGTAGGAGCGGGACTAGCACAGATACGCAGTATTTT.

A word on this clone: The germline gene is not matched at one end of the junction; a read error may be the cause. The V and J genes are TRBV2 and TRBJ1-2, with D perhaps TRBD1 (5 bases). The CDR3 is made up of 12 amino acids. Germline V gene lookup returns CDR1 SNHLY and CDR2 FYNNEI. CDR3 coding DNA: TGTGCCAGCAGTGAGACTGACAGACACCGCGTCTTC. Protein sequence: CASSETDRHRVF.

The chain has TRBV7-8 and TRBJ2-1; 10 nucleotides align to TRBD1. The germline V gene encodes CDR1 SGHVS and CDR2 FQNEAQ. This CDR3 comprises 15 residues. The junction had 7 bases not matched to a gene; V was cut back by 4 bases and J by 7 bases. The CDR3, as DNA: TGTGCCAGCAGCTCCGGGACAGGGGTCTTTAATGAGCAGTTCTTC. This encodes CASSSGTGVFNEQFF. Together with reference TRBV7-8 and TRBJ2-1, the CDR3 gives the full variable domain: GAGVSQSPRYKVAKRGQDVALRCDPISGHVSLFWYQQALGQGPEFLTYFQNEAQLDKSGLPSDRFFAERPEGSVSTLKIQRTQQEDSAVYLCASSSGTGVFNEQFFGPGTRLTVL.

The rearrangement joins TRBV10-3 to TRBJ2-3; TRBD2 aligns across 9 bases. V was clipped by 2 bases and J by 2 bases; unmatched bases: 5. The CDR3 extends over 16 amino acids. The germline CDR1 and CDR2 sequences are ENHRY and SYGVKD. CDR3 nucleotide sequence: TGTGCCATCAGTGAGAGGCTAGCGGGGAACACAGATACGCAGTATTTT. Encoded protein: CAISERLAGNTDTQYF.

The chain uses TRBV5-1 and TRBJ1-1, with 9 bases identical to TRBD1. The ends lost 3 bases at V and 2 bases at J; junction bases unmatched: 2. The CDR3 is 14 residues long. CDR1 is SGHRS and CDR2 is YFSETQ in the germline V gene. The CDR3 loop is CASSSGQGNTEAFF. The CDR3 DNA is TGCGCCAGCAGCTCGGGACAGGGTAACACTGAAGCTTTCTTT.

The J gene is TRBJ2-1, the V gene TRBV4-3, with TRBD2 identical over 10 bases. J lost 2 bases, V lost 0 bases, and 1 base had no gene match. The CDR3 spans 16 residues. The germline gives CDR1 LGHNA, CDR2 YSLEER. Written as DNA, the CDR3 is TGCGCCAGCAGCCAAGATCTAGCGGGGGCCTACAATGAGCAGTTCTTC. It is translated as CASSQDLAGAYNEQFF.

Concerning this clone itself: A read error is the likely source, as a far larger clone sits one nucleotide away. Other DNA sequences within the sample encode an identical CDR3. This sequence joins TRBV4-1 and TRBJ1-1, with D possibly matching TRBD1 (5 bases). The length of the CDR3 is 14 residues. CDR1 and CDR2 (germline): MGHRA, YSYEKL. The CDR3 DNA follows: TGTGCCAGCAGCCCAAGGGGAGATCTTACTGAAGCTTTCTTT. It specifies CASSPRGDLTEAFF.

V is TRBV9 and J is TRBJ2-2; 8 positions match TRBD1. CDR1 and CDR2 from the germline V gene are SGDLS and YYNGEE. This CDR3 spans 15 amino acids. Trimming cost V 3 bases and J 5 bases; bases outside gene matches: 6. The DNA of the CDR3 is TGTGCCAGCAGCGGCAGGGGGCGGAGGACCGGGGAGCTGTTTTTT. This sequence encodes CASSGRGRRTGELFF.

The chain uses TRBV4-1 and TRBJ1-1; 9 positions agree with TRBD1. CDR1 is MGHRA and CDR2 is YSYEKL in the germline V gene. This CDR3 region has 16 residues. Unmatched junction bases numbered 10, after V lost 4 bases and J lost 4 bases. The CDR3 sequence is CASSPRTGARGTEAFF. DNA for the CDR3: TGCGCCAGCAGCCCCCGGACAGGGGCCAGGGGCACTGAAGCTTTCTTT.